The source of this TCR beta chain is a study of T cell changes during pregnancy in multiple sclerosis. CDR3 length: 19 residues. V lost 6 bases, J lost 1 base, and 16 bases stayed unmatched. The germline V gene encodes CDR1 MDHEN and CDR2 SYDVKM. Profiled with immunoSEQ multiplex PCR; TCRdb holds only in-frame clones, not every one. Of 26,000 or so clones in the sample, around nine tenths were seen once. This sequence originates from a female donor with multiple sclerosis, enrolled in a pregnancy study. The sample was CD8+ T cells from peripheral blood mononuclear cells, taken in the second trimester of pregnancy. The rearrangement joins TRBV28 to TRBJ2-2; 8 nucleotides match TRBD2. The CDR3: CASSPWTRGVRLNTGELFF. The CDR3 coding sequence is TGTGCCAGCAGCCCCTGGACGCGGGGGGTCCGATTGAACACCGGGGAGCTGTTTTTT.